Listed below are T cell receptor beta chains from one sample, sequenced in a study of regulatory T cells in long-lasting Graves disease. TCRdb reanalysed the multiplex PCR reads using MiXCR and keeps one entry per CDR3 protein. Among 420,000 or so distinct CDR3 sequences listed, about 15% were seen once. The same specimen was also included in a second study, on T cells in Graves' hyperthyroidism and ophthalmopathy.

Specimen: peripheral blood mononuclear cells (PBMCs), collected at new diagnosis, from a patient treated with antithyroid drugs. The receptors come from a woman in her late teens or twenties with Graves disease. Each CDR3 is given with its conserved first and last residue. The order of the fields is J gene, clone size, D gene, V gene, CDR3 length, CDR3 protein, CDR3 DNA. A D gene is named only where the DNA matches it firmly. Clone size is not always given. Where it is, it says once, few, many or a class for expanded clones.

j_gene: TRBJ1-5
abundance: many
d_gene: -
v_gene: TRBV7-9
len: 14
CDR3aa: CASSFQGANQPQHF
CDR3nt: TGTGCCAGCAGCTTTCAGGGTGCAAATCAGCCCCAGCATTTT

j_gene: TRBJ2-1
abundance: many
d_gene: -
v_gene: TRBV12-3/TRBV12-4
len: 14
CDR3aa: CASRPTSILNEQFF
CDR3nt: TGTGCCAGCAGACCCACTAGCATCCTCAATGAGCAGTTCTTC

j_gene: TRBJ2-2
abundance: -
d_gene: -
v_gene: TRBV11-2
len: 14
CDR3aa: CASSLAWFSGELFF
CDR3nt: TGTGCCAGCAGCTTAGCTTGGTTTTCCGGGGAGCTGTTTTTT

j_gene: TRBJ1-5
abundance: -
d_gene: TRBD1
v_gene: TRBV29-1
len: 13
CDR3aa: CSVSDRGDQPQHF
CDR3nt: TGCAGCGTATCCGACAGGGGAGATCAGCCCCAGCATTTT

j_gene: TRBJ2-3
abundance: many
d_gene: -
v_gene: TRBV28
len: 17
CDR3aa: CASRLPGPSLFTDTQYF
CDR3nt: TGTGCCAGCAGACTACCGGGACCATCGTTATTCACAGATACGCAGTATTTT

j_gene: TRBJ2-7
abundance: -
d_gene: -
v_gene: TRBV7-9
len: 15
CDR3aa: CASSSGGKLHYEQYF
CDR3nt: TGTGCCAGCAGCTCAGGCGGGAAACTTCACTACGAGCAGTACTTC

j_gene: TRBJ2-7
abundance: many
d_gene: TRBD2
v_gene: TRBV12-3/TRBV12-4
len: 15
CDR3aa: CASRKIAGDPSEQYF
CDR3nt: TGTGCCAGCCGTAAAATAGCGGGAGACCCTAGCGAGCAGTACTTC

j_gene: TRBJ2-3
abundance: many
d_gene: -
v_gene: TRBV18
len: 13
CDR3aa: CASSARETDTQYF
CDR3nt: TGTGCCAGCTCCGCCAGAGAGACAGATACGCAGTATTTT

j_gene: TRBJ1-4
abundance: -
d_gene: -
v_gene: TRBV28
len: 15
CDR3aa: CASSAPGHQEGKLFF
CDR3nt: TGTGCCAGCAGCGCTCCGGGGCACCAAGAGGGAAAACTGTTTTTT

j_gene: TRBJ1-2
abundance: many
d_gene: -
v_gene: TRBV3-1
len: 14
CDR3aa: CASSGQGRNYGYTF
CDR3nt: TGTGCCAGCAGCGGGCAGGGACGCAACTATGGCTACACCTTC

j_gene: TRBJ1-2
abundance: -
d_gene: TRBD1
v_gene: TRBV7-9
len: 13
CDR3aa: CASSPQGDYGYTF
CDR3nt: TGTGCCAGCAGCCCGCAGGGGGACTATGGCTACACCTTC

j_gene: TRBJ2-2
abundance: many
d_gene: TRBD2
v_gene: TRBV30
len: 15
CDR3aa: CAWSFGGSPPGELFF
CDR3nt: TGTGCCTGGAGTTTTGGCGGGAGCCCCCCCGGGGAGCTGTTTTTT

j_gene: TRBJ1-2
abundance: few
d_gene: -
v_gene: TRBV15
len: 16
CDR3aa: CATSRDRFIRDYGYTF
CDR3nt: TGTGCCACCAGCAGAGATAGGTTTATCCGGGACTATGGCTACACCTTC

j_gene: TRBJ2-1
abundance: few
d_gene: -
v_gene: TRBV27
len: 14
CDR3aa: CASGASEFYNEQFF
CDR3nt: TGTGCCAGCGGGGCTAGCGAGTTCTACAATGAGCAGTTCTTC

j_gene: TRBJ2-2
abundance: many
d_gene: TRBD2
v_gene: TRBV20-1
len: 15
CDR3aa: CSARELAGEIGELFF
CDR3nt: TGCAGTGCTAGAGAACTAGCGGGAGAGATCGGGGAGCTGTTTTTT

j_gene: TRBJ2-7
abundance: -
d_gene: -
v_gene: TRBV28
len: 14
CDR3aa: CASSPGPNSYEQYF
CDR3nt: TGTGCCAGCAGCCCGGGGCCCAACTCCTACGAGCAGTACTTC

j_gene: TRBJ2-2
abundance: -
d_gene: -
v_gene: TRBV12-5
len: 16
CDR3aa: CASGLAAGSSLGELFF
CDR3nt: TGTGCTAGTGGTTTGGCGGCAGGGTCTTCTCTCGGGGAGCTGTTTTTT

j_gene: TRBJ1-1
abundance: many
d_gene: -
v_gene: TRBV20-1
len: 13
CDR3aa: CSARDLRGEEAFF
CDR3nt: TGCAGTGCTAGAGATCTCAGGGGAGAAGAAGCTTTCTTT

j_gene: TRBJ2-7
abundance: many
d_gene: TRBD2
v_gene: TRBV28
len: 15
CDR3aa: CASSRSSGRLYEQYF
CDR3nt: TGTGCCAGCAGCCGTTCTAGCGGGAGGTTATACGAGCAGTACTTC

j_gene: TRBJ2-2
abundance: -
d_gene: -
v_gene: TRBV20-1
len: 16
CDR3aa: CSARDYWQANTGELFF
CDR3nt: TGCAGTGCTAGAGATTATTGGCAGGCGAACACCGGGGAGCTGTTTTTT

j_gene: TRBJ2-2
abundance: many
d_gene: TRBD2
v_gene: TRBV28
len: 16
CDR3aa: CASGITSGRNTGELFF
CDR3nt: TGTGCCAGCGGGATTACTAGCGGGAGGAACACCGGGGAGCTGTTTTTT

j_gene: TRBJ2-1
abundance: -
d_gene: -
v_gene: TRBV6-2/TRBV6-3
len: 13
CDR3aa: CASSYSTRVEQFF
CDR3nt: TGTGCCAGCAGTTACTCGACGAGGGTTGAGCAGTTCTTC

j_gene: TRBJ2-1
abundance: many
d_gene: TRBD2
v_gene: TRBV28
len: 15
CDR3aa: CASYHSGTTYNEQFF
CDR3nt: TGTGCCAGCTATCATAGCGGGACCACCTACAATGAGCAGTTCTTC

j_gene: TRBJ2-3
abundance: many
d_gene: TRBD2
v_gene: TRBV7-9
len: 14
CDR3aa: CASSPRLATDTQYF
CDR3nt: TGTGCCAGCAGCCCAAGACTAGCTACAGATACGCAGTATTTT

j_gene: TRBJ2-5
abundance: once
d_gene: -
v_gene: TRBV12-3/TRBV12-4
len: 15
CDR3aa: CASSTTGEPQETQYF
CDR3nt: TGTGCCAGCAGTACGACGGGAGAGCCCCAAGAGACCCAGTACTTC

j_gene: TRBJ1-2
abundance: -
d_gene: -
v_gene: TRBV7-2
len: 14
CDR3aa: CASRESGRVYGYTF
CDR3nt: TGTGCCAGCAGGGAAAGTGGACGTGTCTATGGCTACACCTTC

j_gene: TRBJ1-5
abundance: many
d_gene: -
v_gene: TRBV28
len: 14
CDR3aa: CAGARIGSNQPQHF
CDR3nt: TGTGCCGGAGCCCGGATTGGGAGCAATCAGCCCCAGCATTTT

j_gene: TRBJ2-5
abundance: once
d_gene: TRBD2
v_gene: TRBV5-1
len: 17
CDR3aa: CASSFEVLAGDQETQYF
CDR3nt: TGCGCCAGCAGCTTTGAGGTCCTAGCGGGCGACCAAGAGACCCAGTACTTC

j_gene: TRBJ1-3
abundance: -
d_gene: -
v_gene: TRBV25-1
len: 11
CDR3aa: CASSDGNTIYF
CDR3nt: TGTGCCAGCAGTGATGGGAACACCATATATTTT

j_gene: TRBJ2-1
abundance: many
d_gene: -
v_gene: TRBV12-3/TRBV12-4
len: 16
CDR3aa: CASRMTLSKVNNEQFF
CDR3nt: TGTGCCAGCAGGATGACACTTTCCAAGGTTAACAATGAGCAGTTCTTC

j_gene: TRBJ2-7
abundance: many
d_gene: -
v_gene: TRBV6-1
len: 15
CDR3aa: CASSEAIGGSGEQYF
CDR3nt: TGTGCCAGCAGTGAAGCTATCGGGGGATCAGGCGAGCAGTACTTC

j_gene: TRBJ2-2
abundance: few
d_gene: -
v_gene: TRBV4-1
len: 12
CDR3aa: CASSQGGEELFF
CDR3nt: TGCGCCAGCAGCCAAGGGGGTGAGGAGCTGTTTTTT

j_gene: TRBJ2-3
abundance: few
d_gene: TRBD2
v_gene: TRBV24-1
len: 16
CDR3aa: CATSGGGSGRQDTQYF
CDR3nt: TGTGCCACCAGTGGGGGAGGGAGCGGCAGACAAGATACGCAGTATTTT

j_gene: TRBJ1-1
abundance: -
d_gene: -
v_gene: TRBV12-3/TRBV12-4
len: 13
CDR3aa: CASSFSDAFEAFF
CDR3nt: TGTGCCAGCAGTTTCTCGGACGCCTTTGAAGCTTTCTTT

j_gene: TRBJ2-3
abundance: -
d_gene: -
v_gene: TRBV6-1
len: 11
CDR3aa: CASGNTDTQYF
CDR3nt: TGTGCCAGCGGGAACACAGATACGCAGTATTTT

j_gene: TRBJ2-1
abundance: -
d_gene: TRBD2
v_gene: TRBV9
len: 15
CDR3aa: CASSVGLAGFNEQFF
CDR3nt: TGTGCCAGCAGCGTCGGACTAGCGGGATTCAATGAGCAGTTCTTC

j_gene: TRBJ2-7
abundance: many
d_gene: TRBD1
v_gene: TRBV7-9
len: 16
CDR3aa: CASSLTPDRGQLGQYF
CDR3nt: TGTGCCAGCAGCCTTACTCCGGACAGGGGGCAACTAGGGCAGTACTTC

j_gene: TRBJ1-5
abundance: many
d_gene: -
v_gene: TRBV6-1
len: 15
CDR3aa: CASSDRWGSNQPQHF
CDR3nt: TGTGCCAGCAGTGATCGCTGGGGTAGCAATCAGCCCCAGCATTTT

j_gene: TRBJ2-1
abundance: -
d_gene: TRBD1
v_gene: TRBV10-3
len: 13
CDR3aa: CAITPGQNNEQFF
CDR3nt: TGTGCCATTACCCCGGGACAGAACAATGAGCAGTTCTTC

j_gene: TRBJ2-1
abundance: many
d_gene: -
v_gene: TRBV27
len: 17
CDR3aa: CASSTPPRGRLYNEQFF
CDR3nt: TGTGCCAGCAGCACCCCTCCCCGGGGGCGCCTCTACAATGAGCAGTTCTTC